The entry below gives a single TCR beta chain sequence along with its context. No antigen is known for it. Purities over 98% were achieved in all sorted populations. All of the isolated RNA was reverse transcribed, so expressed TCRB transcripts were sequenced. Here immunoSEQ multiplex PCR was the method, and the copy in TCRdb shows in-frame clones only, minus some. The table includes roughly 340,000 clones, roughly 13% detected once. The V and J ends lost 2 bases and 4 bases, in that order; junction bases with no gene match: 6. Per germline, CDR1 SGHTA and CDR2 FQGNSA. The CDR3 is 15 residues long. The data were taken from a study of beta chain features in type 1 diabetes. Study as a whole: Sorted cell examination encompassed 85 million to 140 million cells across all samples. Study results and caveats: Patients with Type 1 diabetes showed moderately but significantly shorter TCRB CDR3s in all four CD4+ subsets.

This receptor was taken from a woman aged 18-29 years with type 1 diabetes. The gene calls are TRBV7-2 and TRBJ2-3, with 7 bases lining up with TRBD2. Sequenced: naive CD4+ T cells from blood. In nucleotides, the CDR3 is TGTGCCAGCAGCTTACCCGGGAGGCCCCCAGATACGCAGTATTTT. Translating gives CASSLPGRPPDTQYF.